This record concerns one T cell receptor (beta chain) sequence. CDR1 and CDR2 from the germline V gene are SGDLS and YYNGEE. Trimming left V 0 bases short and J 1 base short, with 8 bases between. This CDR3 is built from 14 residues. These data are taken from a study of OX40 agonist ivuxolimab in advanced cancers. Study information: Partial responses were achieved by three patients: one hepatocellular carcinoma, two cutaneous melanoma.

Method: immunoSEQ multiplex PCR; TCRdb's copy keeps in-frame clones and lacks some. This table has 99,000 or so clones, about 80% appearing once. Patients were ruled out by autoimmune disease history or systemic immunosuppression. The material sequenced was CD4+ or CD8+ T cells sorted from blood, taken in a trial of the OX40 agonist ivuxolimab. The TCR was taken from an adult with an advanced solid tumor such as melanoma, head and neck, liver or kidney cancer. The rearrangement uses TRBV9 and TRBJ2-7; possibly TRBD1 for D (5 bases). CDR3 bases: TGTGCCAGCAGCGTAGGCAGGGCGTCCTACGAGCAGTACTTC. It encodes CASSVGRASYEQYF. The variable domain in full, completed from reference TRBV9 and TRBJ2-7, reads DSGVTQTPKHLITATGQRVTLRCSPRSGDLSVYWYQQSLDQGLQFLIQYYNGEERAKGNILERFSAQQFPDLHSELNLSSLELGDSALYFCASSVGRASYEQYFGPGTRLTVT.